Shown below are 29 T cell receptor beta chains from a single sample sequenced in a study of control samples from healthy donors and cancer patients. Profiled with immunoSEQ multiplex PCR; TCRdb holds only in-frame clones, not every one. The table has some 120,000 clones, more than 85% seen once; the top ten hold about 1.5%. The sequenced material came from PBMCs. Every receptor here comes from a man aged 50-60 years with head and neck cancer.

The V and J genes are TRBV11-1 and TRBJ2-7; a weak D match, TRBD2 (6 bases). V was clipped by 2 bases and J by 2 bases, with 13 bases between them. Per the germline V gene, CDR1 is SGHAT and CDR2 is FQDESV (reference sequence). This CDR3 is 15 amino acids long. The CDR3 bases are TGTGCCAGCAGCTTAAGACGGGGGAAAGCCTACGAGCAGTACTTC. Translation gives CASSLRRGKAYEQYF.

This chain connects TRBV27 to TRBJ1-1, with a tentative D call TRBD1 (5 bases). CDR1 and CDR2 (germline): MNHEY, SMNVEV (reference sequence). The CDR3 covers 11 residues. The V gene lost 4 bases and the J gene lost 8 bases, with 8 bases spanning the gap. CDR3 sequence reads: CASSSTGEAFF. The CDR3 region has the DNA TGTGCCAGCAGTTCAACAGGAGAAGCTTTCTTT.

The V call is TRBV28, the J call TRBJ2-5; D is unresolved. CDR3 length: 13 residues. Germline V gene sequence: CDR1 MDHEN, CDR2 SYDVKM. V was trimmed by 3 bases and J by 5 bases, leaving 10 bases between them. CDR3 DNA sequence: TGTGCCAGCAGTTTTGGCGTGTTGGAGACCCAGTACTTC. Its protein is CASSFGVLETQYF.

This chain's CDR3 is CASSVEASGTGELFF. In DNA, the CDR3 is TGTGCCAGCAGCGTAGAGGCTAGCGGGACCGGGGAGCTGTTTTTT. This chain links TRBV9 with TRBJ2-2, with 8 nucleotides matching TRBD2. The CDR3 runs to 15 residues. Germline V gene data show CDR1 as SGDLS and CDR2 as YYNGEE. Trimming removed 0 bases from V and 5 bases from J; junction bases left unmatched: 3.

This chain uses TRBV6-2 or TRBV6-3 with TRBJ1-2; no firm D call. Trimming left V 8 bases short and J 5 bases short, with 9 bases between. Germline loops: CDR1 MNHEY, CDR2 SVGEGT. The CDR3 is made up of 11 amino acids. The CDR3 reads CASGSGYGYTF. The CDR3 DNA reads TGTGCCAGCGGTTCGGGTTATGGCTACACCTTC.

This clone was detected once. The chain uses TRBV4-1 and TRBJ2-4, with 7 bases lining up with TRBD1. Germline CDR1 reads MGHRA; CDR2 reads YSYEKL. The CDR3 is 14 residues long. Losses at the gene ends were 4 bases for V and 6 bases for J; bases not matched to a gene: 6. The CDR3 DNA is TGCGCCAGCAGCCTAACGACAGGGTTAAACATTCAGTACTTC. This gives the protein CASSLTTGLNIQYF.

V usage is TRBV6-5 and J usage is TRBJ2-7, with TRBD1 matching 9 bases. V was clipped by 3 bases and J by 5 bases; unmatched bases: 2. In germline, CDR1 is MNHEY, CDR2 SVGAGI. The CDR3 is made up of 13 amino acids. CDR3 loop: CASSYRDRDEQYF. The CDR3 bases are TGTGCCAGCAGTTATCGGGACAGGGACGAGCAGTACTTC.

The rearrangement joins TRBV19 to TRBJ2-7, with a tentative D call TRBD1 (6 bases). The V gene's germline CDR1 is LNHDA and CDR2 SQIVND (reference sequence). The V end was cut by 5 bases, the J end by 2 bases, with 10 bases between. The CDR3 has 13 amino acids. As DNA, the CDR3 is TGTGCCAGTAGTGGGACACTTCCCTACGAGCAGTACTTC. Amino acids: CASSGTLPYEQYF.

The chain employs TRBV7-2 and TRBJ1-1; 8 nucleotides align to TRBD1. The CDR3 is made up of 17 amino acids. V dropped 5 bases and J dropped 11; count of bases not matched to a gene: 22. Germline lookup yields CDR1 SGHTA and CDR2 FQGNSA. The CDR3 sequence is CASSLFPVGTGGFDAFF. The CDR3, as DNA: TGTGCCAGCAGCCTCTTCCCGGTCGGGACAGGCGGCTTTGACGCTTTCTTT.

This chain uses TRBV18 with TRBJ2-5, with 7 nucleotides matching TRBD2. The CDR3 is 15 amino acids. CDR1 and CDR2 (germline): KGHSH, LQKENI. V was clipped by 0 bases and J by 4 bases; unmatched bases: 5. CDR3 coding DNA: TGTGCCAGCTCACCACCGGTCCGGGAGGTAGAGACCCAGTACTTC. Its protein is CASSPPVREVETQYF.

J is TRBJ2-6 and V is TRBV7-3; D remains unclear. The CDR3 consists of 11 residues. The germline V gene encodes CDR1 SGHTA and CDR2 FQGTGA. Trimming stripped 2 bases from V and 10 bases from J, with 3 bases between. The CDR3 loop reads CASSLRNVLTF. The CDR3 region has the DNA TGTGCCAGCAGCTTACGGAACGTCCTGACTTTC.

V usage is TRBV7-3 and J usage is TRBJ1-1; 7 bases agree with TRBD1. This CDR3 region has 13 residues. The V gene end was trimmed by 2 bases and the J gene end by 5 bases; junction bases not matched to a gene: 2. Looked up from germline, CDR1 is SGHTA and CDR2 is FQGTGA. The CDR3, as DNA: TGTGCCAGCAGCTTACAACAGGGGACTGAAGCTTTCTTT. Translation: CASSLQQGTEAFF.

The chain combines TRBV7-9 with TRBJ2-1, with D tentatively TRBD2 (6 bases). Trimming left V 4 bases short and J 15 bases short, with 22 bases between. Germline CDR1 and CDR2: SEHNR and FQNEAQ (reference sequence). The CDR3 spans 14 residues. The DNA for the CDR3 is TGTGCCAGCAGCTCCGTGATTTCCGGGGGAAGCCTGTTCTTC. Its translation is CASSSVISGGSLFF.

This clone was picked up one time. The V call is TRBV2, the J call TRBJ2-3, with D maybe TRBD1 (5 bases). Trimming took 8 bases from V and 0 from J, leaving 12 bases between them. CDR3 length: 14 amino acids. Germline lookup yields CDR1 SNHLY and CDR2 FYNNEI. CDR3 amino acids: CASGADFSTDTQYF. As DNA, the CDR3 is TGTGCCAGCGGGGCGGATTTTAGCACAGATACGCAGTATTTT.

This chain connects TRBV19 to TRBJ1-1; the D gene is possibly TRBD1 (6 bases). The V end was cut by 3 bases, the J end by 5 bases, with 16 bases between. There are 15 residues in the CDR3. Germline assignment: CDR1 LNHDA and CDR2 SQIVND (reference sequence). Written as DNA, the CDR3 is TGTGCCAGTAGTATGAGGGGGGGTGTGTGGACTGAAGCTTTCTTT. It encodes CASSMRGGVWTEAFF.

The chain is built from TRBV7-3 and TRBJ1-5; no firm D call. The CDR3 contains 13 residues. The V end was cut by 1 base, the J end by 5 bases, with 6 bases between. Germline V gives CDR1 SGHTA, CDR2 FQGTGA. The CDR3: CASSLIRDQPQHF. The CDR3 bases are TGTGCCAGCAGCTTAATTCGGGATCAGCCCCAGCATTTT.

The chain recombines TRBV7-8 with TRBJ2-2; perhaps D is TRBD1 or TRBD2 (5 bases each). CDR3 length equals 14 residues. The germline V and J ends were trimmed by 7 bases and 7 bases, with 16 bases remaining between them. Germline CDR1 is SGHVS and CDR2 is FQNEAQ. The CDR3 protein is CASIPLGEYGELFF. CDR3 coding DNA: TGTGCCAGCATCCCATTGGGGGAGTACGGGGAGCTGTTTTTT.

V is TRBV29-1 and J is TRBJ2-1; D is possibly TRBD2 (6 bases). Deletions cut 4 bases from V and 9 bases from J, with 22 bases between. Looked up from germline, CDR1 is SQVTM and CDR2 is ANQGSEA. CDR3 length equals 15 residues. CDR3 nucleotide sequence: TGCAGCGTTGCCCCCCCCCACGGGGCGCGGGGTGAGCAGTTCTTC. Translated, it gives CSVAPPHGARGEQFF.

The rearrangement joins TRBV18 to TRBJ1-6; maybe TRBD1 (5 bases). V was trimmed by 3 bases and J by 0 bases, leaving 24 bases between them. The length of the CDR3 is 21 residues. Germline loops: CDR1 KGHSH, CDR2 LQKENI. CDR3 in DNA: TGTGCCAGCTCACCCGAAATTGTATCACAGGTTTGTAGCTCCTATAATTCACCCCTCCACTTT. This encodes CASSPEIVSQVCSSYNSPLHF.

This clone was seen just once. This chain joins TRBV18 and TRBJ1-6; the match to TRBD1 covers 8 bases. This CDR3 region has 13 residues. Trimming took 5 bases from V and 10 from J; bases not matched to a gene: 4. CDR1 is KGHSH, CDR2 LQKENI, per germline. As DNA, the CDR3 is TGTGCCAGCTCAGCAGACAGGGGCTCACCCCTCCACTTT. Translated, it gives CASSADRGSPLHF.

The chain has TRBV5-6 and TRBJ2-1; 8 positions agree with TRBD2. J gave up 3 bases and V 1 base, and 6 bases lay outside the gene matches. Per germline, CDR1 SGHDT and CDR2 YYEEEE. The CDR3 sequence is 16 residues long. The CDR3, as DNA: TGTGCCAGCAGCTTGTTAGAGCGGGGGTACTACAATGAGCAGTTCTTC. This translates into CASSLLERGYYNEQFF.

This rearrangement joins TRBV5-1 to TRBJ1-1; the D gene is possibly TRBD1 (5 bases). V gave up 0 bases and J gave up 0 bases, with 15 bases separating them. CDR1 SGHRS and CDR2 YFSETQ come from the germline V gene. CDR3 length: 17 residues. The CDR3 DNA is TGCGCCAGCAGCTTGGAAGCCAGGGCTGGGGTGAACACTGAAGCTTTCTTT. This translates into CASSLEARAGVNTEAFF. The full variable domain, in which reference TRBV5-1 and TRBJ1-1 provide the parts outside the CDR3, is KAGVTQTPRYLIKTRGQQVTLSCSPISGHRSVSWYQQTPGQGLQFLFEYFSETQRNKGNFPGRFSGRQFSNSRSEMNVSTLELGDSALYLCASSLEARAGVNTEAFFGQGTRLTVV.

The sample holds one count of this clone. The chain has TRBV27 and TRBJ2-7, with D unresolved. Germline assignment: CDR1 MNHEY and CDR2 SMNVEV (reference sequence). CDR3 length: 10 amino acids. The V end lost 5 bases, the J end lost 2 bases, and 1 base lay between the germline ends. The CDR3 sequence: CASSPYEQYF. The CDR3 coding sequence is TGTGCCAGCAGTCCCTACGAGCAGTACTTC.

This chain connects TRBV5-4 to TRBJ2-7, with D possibly being TRBD2 (5 bases). V was shortened by 5 bases and J by 5 bases, with 17 bases between the two germline ends. CDR1 and CDR2 from the germline V gene are SGHNT and YYREEE (reference sequence). The CDR3 loop spans 14 amino acids. In nucleotides, the CDR3 is TGTGCCAGCAGGGCAGCGGCCTCCCGGGACGAGCAGTACTTC. Its translation: CASRAAASRDEQYF.

In this sample, this clone turned up once. V and J are TRBV11-3 and TRBJ2-5; 10 bases line up with TRBD1. Germline CDR1 is SGHNT and CDR2 is YENEEA. This CDR3 is 15 amino acids long. Trimming took 3 bases from V and 5 from J; bases not matched to a gene: 6. The CDR3 protein is CASSLGQGQGETQYF. Here the CDR3 DNA reads TGTGCCAGCAGCTTGGGACAGGGGCAGGGTGAGACCCAGTACTTC.

This chain joins TRBV27 and TRBJ1-2; D ambiguous. V was clipped by 4 bases and J by 8 bases, with 20 bases between them. The CDR3 runs 15 residues. Germline values: CDR1 MNHEY, CDR2 SMNVEV (reference sequence). Written as DNA, the CDR3 is TGTGCCAGCAGTTCCGCAGACATTGCGGCTAGAGGCTACACCTTC. It codes for CASSSADIAARGYTF.

This chain connects TRBV28 to TRBJ2-1; 14 bases agree with TRBD2. The CDR3 covers 16 residues. Germline-derived CDR1 and CDR2 are MDHEN and SYDVKM. J gave up 13 bases and V 3 bases, and 11 bases lay outside the gene matches. This CDR3 is CASSFPTSGGAHLQFF. The CDR3 DNA is TGTGCCAGCAGTTTCCCGACTAGCGGGGGGGCCCACTTACAGTTCTTC. The full variable domain, in which reference TRBV28 and TRBJ2-1 provide the parts outside the CDR3, is DVKVTQSSRYLVKRTGEKVFLECVQDMDHENMFWYRQDPGLGLRLIYFSYDVKMKEKGDIPEGYSVSREKKERFSLILESASTNQTSMYLCASSFPTSGGAHLQFFGPGTRLTVL.

The V call is TRBV29-1, the J call TRBJ1-4; TRBD1 is a possible D gene (6 bases). Germline V gives CDR1 SQVTM, CDR2 ANQGSEA. The V gene lost 6 bases and the J gene lost 7 bases, with 15 bases spanning the gap. The CDR3 is 13 amino acids. The CDR3 region is CSVKGGTSEKLFF. In nucleotides, the CDR3 is TGCAGCGTAAAAGGGGGAACGAGTGAAAAACTGTTTTTT.

The chain is built from TRBV7-3 and TRBJ2-1; D possibly corresponds to TRBD2 (6 bases). Germline V gene lookup returns CDR1 SGHTA and CDR2 FQGTGA. The CDR3 consists of 13 residues. Trimming removed 5 bases from V and 7 bases from J, with 12 bases in between. Written as DNA, the CDR3 is TGTGCCAGCAGCGACGGGACTTTGAATGAGCAGTTCTTC. Amino acids: CASSDGTLNEQFF.